This TCR beta chain emerged from a study of beta chain features in type 1 diabetes. General study results and limits: Type 1 diabetes patients had moderately but significantly shorter TCRB CDR3s in all four CD4+ subsets.

The investigators reverse transcribed all of the isolated RNA, so they sequenced expressed TCRB transcripts. Profiling relied on immunoSEQ multiplex PCR, and the TCRdb table lists in-frame clones only, not all of them. The table records 40,000 to 55,000 clones, around 45% of them present only once. V was pared by 0 bases and J by 6 bases, with 7 bases of the junction left unmatched. CDR1 and CDR2 (germline): SEHNR, FQNEAQ (reference sequence). The CDR3 spans 15 residues. On this clone: Its target is not known.

The chain combines TRBV7-9 with TRBJ2-7; 8 nucleotides agree with TRBD2. Specimen: stem cell memory CD4+ T cells from blood. This sequence originates from a man aged 30-40 years with type 1 diabetes. CDR3 in amino acids: CASSLATGGPSEQYF. DNA of the CDR3: TGTGCCAGCAGCTTAGCGACGGGAGGGCCGAGCGAGCAGTACTTC. The entire variable domain, with the rest obtained from reference TRBV7-9 and TRBJ2-7, is as follows: DTGVSQNPRHKITKRGQNVTFRCDPISEHNRLYWYRQTLGQGPEFLTYFQNEAQLEKSRLLSDRFSAERPKGSFSTLEIQRTEQGDSAMYLCASSLATGGPSEQYFGPGTRLTVT.